Listed here is a single T cell receptor (beta chain). This entry is derived from a study of T-cell reconstitution after alpha-beta-depleted transplantation in children. V was cut by 2 bases and J by 6 bases, with 12 bases left in between. This CDR3 spans 14 amino acids. Germline CDR1 SEHNR, CDR2 FQNEAQ (reference sequence). TCRbeta library preparation incorporated unique molecular identifiers. TCRdb ran MiXCR on the PCR reads and lists one entry per CDR3 protein. This sample has some 840,000 distinct CDR3 sequences, with roughly 15% found just once. The chain links TRBV7-9 to TRBJ2-3; D perhaps matches TRBD2 (6 bases). The TCR sequence derives from a male patient aged 10 to 17 who had a stem cell transplant for acute lymphoblastic leukemia, so the T cells may come from the graft donor. The sample was PBMCs, mostly from graft donor cells, taken 360 days after TCRalphabeta/CD19-depleted stem cell transplant. Written as DNA, the CDR3 is TGTGCCAGCAGCTTAAGTCCCGGGAGTGATACGCAGTATTTT. This gives the protein CASSLSPGSDTQYF.